These 27 T cell receptor beta chains originate from one sample sequenced in a study of regulatory T cells in long-lasting Graves disease. Specified time point: newly diagnosed GD, antithyroid drugs for less than 3 months. The TCR library was made from RNA extracted from PBMCs. Assembly of TCR beta libraries relied on iRepertoire HTBI primers together with Arm-PCR of CDR3 regions. MiXCR was run by TCRdb on the multiplex PCR reads, yielding one entry per CDR3 protein. The sample shows approximately 440,000 distinct CDR3 sequences, around 15% of them seen only once. The data also belong to a second study, concerning T cells in Graves' hyperthyroidism and ophthalmopathy.

The specimen comprised peripheral blood mononuclear cells (PBMCs), sampled at new diagnosis, from a patient treated with antithyroid drugs. The source of these receptors is a man aged 35 to 55 with Graves disease.

CDR3 sequence (DNA): TGTGCCAGCAGGCAGTGGGTCGTTGATACGCAGTATTTT. This translates into CASRQWVVDTQYF. V is TRBV11-2 and J is TRBJ2-3; no firm D call. Germline CDR1 is SGHAT and CDR2 is FQNNGV. Trimming shortened V by 6 bases and J by 6 bases, and 13 bases separated the two germline ends. The CDR3 covers 13 residues.

This clonotype was seen only a few times. The CDR3 DNA follows: TGTGCCAGCAGCCAAGCGACAGGGGATGGTAGTGAAGCTTTCTTT. This codes for CASSQATGDGSEAFF. The chain couples TRBV14 to TRBJ1-1; 8 bases fit TRBD1. With V trimmed by 1 base and J by 7 bases, 8 bases remained unmatched. Germline V gives CDR1 SGHDN, CDR2 FVKESK. The CDR3 runs 15 residues.

This clonotype was found many times. The genes are TRBV28 and TRBJ2-7, with 8 nucleotides matching TRBD1. The CDR3 is 14 residues long. CDR1 MDHEN and CDR2 SYDVKM come from the germline V gene. The V segment lost 4 bases and the J segment 1 base; nucleotides outside the gene matches: 3. CDR3 in amino acids: CASSYDRGSYEQYF. CDR3 nucleotides: TGTGCCAGCAGTTACGACAGGGGTTCCTACGAGCAGTACTTC.

This clonotype was counted at least ten times. The chain combines TRBV9 with TRBJ2-2; 10 bases agree with TRBD2. J gave up 8 bases and V 0 bases, and 4 bases lay outside the gene matches. This CDR3 is built from 15 residues. Germline assignment: CDR1 SGDLS and CDR2 YYNGEE. The CDR3 DNA is TGTGCCAGCAGCGTAGAAGCTAGCGGGAGAGGGGAGCTGTTTTTT. Translation gives CASSVEASGRGELFF.

In its sample, this clonotype was seen a few times. The chain employs TRBV10-3 and TRBJ2-5, with 7 bases aligning to TRBD1. The V segment lost 6 bases and the J segment 4 bases; nucleotides outside the gene matches: 2. The CDR3 runs 12 residues. CDR1 ENHRY and CDR2 SYGVKD come from the germline V gene. The CDR3 DNA sequence: TGTGCCATCAGCACAGGGGTAGAGACCCAGTACTTC. Protein: CAISTGVETQYF.

This clonotype was detected ten times or more. The rearrangement links TRBV7-9 to TRBJ2-3; 12 nucleotides agree with TRBD2. Germline trimming cut 5 bases from V and 5 bases from J; bases unmatched to any gene: 5. Germline V gives CDR1 SEHNR, CDR2 FQNEAQ (reference sequence). The CDR3 has 15 amino acids. Here the CDR3 DNA reads TGTGCCAGCAGCAGCAGGACTAGCGGGAAAGATACGCAGTATTTT. It encodes CASSSRTSGKDTQYF.

CDR3 bases: TGCAGTGCTAGTGCGACCAGCGGGAGGGCAAGGGACGAGCAGTACTTC. Amino acids: CSASATSGRARDEQYF. The V and J genes are TRBV20-1 and TRBJ2-7; 10 bases map to TRBD2. V was pared by 3 bases and J by 5 bases, with 13 bases of the junction left unmatched. CDR3 size: 16 residues. Per germline, CDR1 DFQATT and CDR2 SNEGSKA (reference sequence).

This clonotype was detected ten times or more. V usage is TRBV28 and J usage is TRBJ2-7; TRBD2 is a possible D gene (7 bases). Germline CDR1 and CDR2: MDHEN and SYDVKM. This CDR3 region has 14 residues. V was shortened by 8 bases and J by 1 base, with 15 bases between the two germline ends. CDR3 residues: CASQASGQSYEQYF. The CDR3 bases are TGTGCCAGCCAAGCTAGCGGACAGTCCTACGAGCAGTACTTC.

J is TRBJ2-1 and V is TRBV7-2, with D perhaps TRBD2 (6 bases). CDR3 length equals 16 residues. Germline lookup yields CDR1 SGHTA and CDR2 FQGNSA. The V end was cut by 1 base, the J end by 3 bases, with 13 bases between. Here the CDR3 DNA reads TGTGCCAGCAGCTTAGTCTGGAGGGAGGACTACAATGAGCAGTTCTTC. Its translation: CASSLVWREDYNEQFF.

The chain uses TRBV9 and TRBJ1-1; 10 nucleotides match TRBD1. This CDR3 contains 16 residues. V shed 3 bases, J shed 5 bases, and the junction held 10 bases outside the gene matches. CDR1 is SGDLS and CDR2 is YYNGEE in the germline V gene. The DNA for the CDR3 is TGTGCCAGCAGCGGACGGGGACAGGGGTTCGGGACTGAAGCTTTCTTT. Translation: CASSGRGQGFGTEAFF.

Many counts were recorded for this clonotype. V is TRBV2 and J is TRBJ1-5; D uncertain. The V end was cut by 4 bases, the J end by 2 bases, with 9 bases between. From germline, CDR1 is SNHLY and CDR2 FYNNEI. The CDR3 totals 14 residues. The CDR3 sequence is CASSGRTGNQPQHF. DNA of the CDR3: TGTGCCAGCAGTGGACGGACCGGCAATCAGCCCCAGCATTTT. The full variable domain, completed using reference TRBV2 and TRBJ1-5, is EPEVTQTPSHQVTQMGQEVILRCVPISNHLYFYWYRQILGQKVEFLVSFYNNEISEKSEIFDDQFSVERPDGSNFTLKIRSTKLEDSAMYFCASSGRTGNQPQHFGDGTRLSIL.

This clonotype was observed a handful of times. The chain joins TRBV19 to TRBJ2-6, with D unresolved. The V gene's germline CDR1 is LNHDA and CDR2 SQIVND (reference sequence). V was shortened by 9 bases and J by 4 bases, with 13 bases between the two germline ends. This CDR3 contains 14 residues. This CDR3 reads CASVGPVGANVLTF. The CDR3 DNA follows: TGTGCCAGCGTCGGACCTGTGGGGGCCAACGTCCTGACTTTC.

This clonotype came up many times. The chain uses TRBV29-1 and TRBJ1-1, with D unresolved. Germline values: CDR1 SQVTM, CDR2 ANQGSEA. V lost 3 bases, J lost 6 bases, and 14 bases lay in between. The CDR3 contains 13 residues. The CDR3 loop is CSVDGQARSEAFF. Here the CDR3 DNA reads TGCAGCGTTGATGGGCAGGCAAGGTCTGAAGCTTTCTTT.

The table lists this clonotype with many counts. V is TRBV15 and J is TRBJ2-1; no reliable D call. V was trimmed by 3 bases and J by 8 bases, leaving 11 bases between them. The CDR3 consists of 13 residues. CDR1 and CDR2 (germline): LNHNV, YYDKDF (reference sequence). CDR3 nucleotide sequence: TGTGCCACCAGCAGTCCTAGTAGAGATGAGCAGTTCTTC. This encodes CATSSPSRDEQFF.

This chain uses TRBV5-4 with TRBJ2-1; 9 nucleotides line up with TRBD1. The J segment lost 9 bases and the V segment lost 4 bases, leaving 8 bases of the junction unmatched. CDR1 is SGHNT, CDR2 YYREEE, per germline (reference sequence). The CDR3 is 14 residues long. The CDR3 region has the DNA TGTGCCAGCAGCCTAGGACAGGGGACCGGTGAGCAGTTCTTC. It codes for CASSLGQGTGEQFF.

This clonotype has ten or more counts. The rearrangement joins TRBV11-2 to TRBJ2-1, with TRBD2 matching over 11 bases. The CDR3 runs to 16 residues. V trimming: 3 bases; J trimming: 1 base; junction bases outside the gene matches: 2. CDR1 is SGHAT and CDR2 is FQNNGV in the germline V gene. In DNA, the CDR3 is TGTGCCAGCAGCTTGGGGACTAGCGGATCCTACAATGAGCAGTTCTTC. Translation: CASSLGTSGSYNEQFF.

There are a few counts of this clonotype. The chain combines TRBV12-3 or TRBV12-4 with TRBJ2-2; D is unresolved. Between the trimmed V and J ends, which lost 0 bases and 2 bases, there was a span of 10 bases. This CDR3 is 16 amino acids long. CDR3 nucleotides: TGTGCCAGCAGTTTAGCCGTGGGTCTAAACACCGGGGAGCTGTTTTTT. Translation gives CASSLAVGLNTGELFF.

The V gene is TRBV2, the J gene TRBJ2-1; no clear D gene. Per germline, CDR1 SNHLY and CDR2 FYNNEI. V lost 3 bases and J 2 bases, leaving 11 bases between the germline ends. CDR3 length: 15 amino acids. The DNA for the CDR3 is TGTGCCAGCAGTGACAACCTGAGCCCCTACAATGAGCAGTTCTTC. It encodes CASSDNLSPYNEQFF.

This clonotype was seen ten or more times. The chain combines TRBV12-3 or TRBV12-4 with TRBJ2-2; 7 bases map to TRBD2. This CDR3 region has 17 residues. V shed 2 bases and J 3 bases; nucleotides not matched to a gene: 9. The DNA of the CDR3 is TGTGCCAGCAGTTTAACAGTGGGAGGGATGGACACCGGGGAGCTGTTTTTT. Translated: CASSLTVGGMDTGELFF.

This clonotype occurred many times. V and J are TRBV6-1 and TRBJ2-1, with D tentatively TRBD2 (5 bases). Germline CDR1 and CDR2: MNHNS and SASEGT. The CDR3 is 14 amino acids. V lost 10 bases to trimming and J lost 4 bases, with 17 bases between them. CDR3 region: CATSSSGQYNEQFF. Written as DNA, the CDR3 is TGTGCCACCTCCTCAAGCGGCCAATACAATGAGCAGTTCTTC.

This clonotype has a handful of counts. V is TRBV10-3 and J is TRBJ2-1; a possible D gene is TRBD2 (6 bases). The CDR3 totals 15 residues. With 6 bases removed from V and 7 bases from J, the gap between germline ends came to 19 bases. Germline V gives CDR1 ENHRY, CDR2 SYGVKD. Written as DNA, the CDR3 is TGTGCCATCAGCCAAACGGGCCAGCGGGCAAATGAGCAGTTCTTC. This encodes CAISQTGQRANEQFF.

This clonotype was seen only a few times. The chain is built from TRBV4-1 and TRBJ1-2; D is perhaps TRBD1 (5 bases). From germline, CDR1 is MGHRA and CDR2 YSYEKL. This CDR3 region has 15 residues. V was shortened by 1 base and J by 4 bases, with 13 bases between the two germline ends. The CDR3 bases are TGCGCCAGCAGCCAAGGTAGTTCCGGGACCTATGGCTACACCTTC. This sequence encodes CASSQGSSGTYGYTF.

This chain joins TRBV6-1 and TRBJ2-7; maybe TRBD2 (6 bases). The CDR3 spans 13 residues. V was shortened by 6 bases and J by 0 bases, with 9 bases between the two germline ends. CDR1 MNHNS and CDR2 SASEGT come from the germline V gene. The chain's CDR3 is CASRAGSSYEQYF. The CDR3 coding sequence is TGTGCCAGCAGAGCGGGCTCCTCCTACGAGCAGTACTTC.

This clonotype was seen many times. Written as DNA, the CDR3 is TGTGCCAGCAGTTTATACGGCAGGGGATTAGGCACAGATACGCAGTATTTT. Encoded protein: CASSLYGRGLGTDTQYF. The rearrangement joins TRBV28 to TRBJ2-3; possibly TRBD1 for D (6 bases). Germline CDR1 and CDR2: MDHEN and SYDVKM. The CDR3 covers 17 residues. Trimming took off 1 base at V and 1 base at J, with 15 bases between the two ends. The full variable domain, its missing parts supplied by reference TRBV28 and TRBJ2-3, is DVKVTQSSRYLVKRTGEKVFLECVQDMDHENMFWYRQDPGLGLRLIYFSYDVKMKEKGDIPEGYSVSREKKERFSLILESASTNQTSMYLCASSLYGRGLGTDTQYFGPGTRLTVL.

The CDR3 sequence is CATSEAQSPYEQYF. The CDR3 DNA is TGTGCCACCAGTGAAGCGCAGTCGCCCTACGAGCAGTACTTC. The gene calls are TRBV24-1 and TRBJ2-7; no clear D gene. The V gene lost 4 bases and the J gene lost 2 bases, with 11 bases spanning the gap. Germline V gene lookup returns CDR1 KGHDR and CDR2 SFDVKD. This CDR3 is 14 amino acids long.

Many counts were recorded for this clonotype. The rearrangement uses TRBV7-3 and TRBJ2-7; 10 bases are shared with TRBD2. The V segment lost 5 bases and the J segment 1 base; nucleotides outside the gene matches: 5. The CDR3 consists of 15 residues. CDR1 is SGHTA and CDR2 is FQGTGA in the germline V gene. The CDR3: CASSVSSGGSYEQYF. The DNA for the CDR3 is TGTGCCAGCAGCGTATCTAGCGGGGGATCCTACGAGCAGTACTTC.

This rearrangement joins TRBV12-3 or TRBV12-4 to TRBJ2-3, with 9 bases that match TRBD2. The CDR3 spans 15 residues. The junction had 9 bases not matched to a gene; V was cut back by 6 bases and J by 5 bases. Here the CDR3 reads CASSNRGLAVDTQYF. In DNA, the CDR3 is TGTGCCAGCAGCAATCGGGGACTAGCTGTAGATACGCAGTATTTT.